The 32 T cell receptor beta chains below come from one sample, sequenced in a study of Ad26.COV2.S vaccination and SARS-CoV-2 variants. Treatment noted: over 15 received Ad26.COV2.S at low or high dose, single or two shots; roughly five received placebo; per-sample allocation not given. After the first vaccine or placebo injection, samples were drawn on day 63. This table comes from immunoSEQ multiplex PCR, and its TCRdb copy is limited to in-frame clones, with some not included. The table records 430,000 or so clones, nearly 90% of them present only once. The source was peripheral blood, collected in a trial of Ad26.COV2.S vaccine versus placebo. The receptors originated from a person aged 18-60 years who received the Ad26.COV2.S COVID-19 vaccine or a placebo.

The V call is TRBV5-1, the J call TRBJ2-1; possible D gene TRBD2, 6 bases. Germline-derived CDR1 and CDR2 are SGHRS and YFSETQ. V dropped 0 bases and J dropped 4 bases, with 11 bases sitting between them. This CDR3 is built from 15 residues. The CDR3, as DNA: TGCGCCAGCAGCTTGGACCCCGCGGGATACAATGAGCAGTTCTTC. It translates to CASSLDPAGYNEQFF.

The genes are TRBV5-8 and TRBJ1-5; perhaps TRBD1 as D (6 bases). CDR1 is SGHTS and CDR2 is YDEGEE in the germline V gene. The CDR3 is made up of 15 amino acids. Trimming took 0 bases from V and 4 from J, leaving 11 bases between them. The CDR3 loop is CASSLVQGINQPQHF. The CDR3 DNA is TGTGCCAGCAGCTTGGTACAGGGAATAAATCAGCCCCAGCATTTT.

The J gene is TRBJ2-1, the V gene TRBV7-8, with no clear D. Germline CDR1 and CDR2: SGHVS and FQNEAQ. The CDR3 covers 17 residues. V dropped 0 bases and J dropped 3 bases, with 15 bases sitting between them. CDR3 in amino acids: CASSLASPTSLYNEQFF. CDR3 nucleotide sequence: TGTGCCAGCAGCTTAGCAAGTCCTACCAGCCTCTACAATGAGCAGTTCTTC.

For this clone: The junction departs from the called germline gene at one end, perhaps through a read error. This chain links TRBV18 with TRBJ1-3, with a possible D match to TRBD1 (6 bases). In germline, CDR1 is KGHSH, CDR2 LQKENI. The CDR3 loop spans 20 amino acids. The CDR3 loop reads CVSSPSQAGAIQSSGNTIYF. The CDR3, as DNA: TGTGTCAGCTCACCATCGCAGGCAGGGGCGATTCAAAGCTCTGGAAACACCATATATTTT.

J is TRBJ1-2 and V is TRBV7-9; D is perhaps TRBD1 (6 bases). The CDR3 runs 15 residues. The V and J ends lost 7 bases and 8 bases respectively, with 23 bases between them. Germline loops: CDR1 SEHNR, CDR2 FQNEAQ (reference sequence). The CDR3 coding sequence is TGTGCCAGCACCTCGGGGGTGGCACAGGGCGGGGGCTACACCTTC. Translating gives CASTSGVAQGGGYTF.

The table lists this clone with a count of one. This chain links TRBV18 with TRBJ2-5; the D is unclear. The CDR3 totals 15 residues. Trimming shortened V by 4 bases and J by 4 bases, and 16 bases separated the two germline ends. In germline, CDR1 is KGHSH, CDR2 LQKENI. The CDR3 here is CASSQQTSYLETQYF. The DNA of the CDR3 is TGTGCCAGCTCACAGCAGACTTCTTACTTAGAGACCCAGTACTTC.

CDR3 bases: TGTGCCAGTAGTATAGAGGGAGGTGCGGGTCTCTGGGGCTACACCTTC. Protein: CASSIEGGAGLWGYTF. The chain is built from TRBV19 and TRBJ1-2; D unresolved. Germline V gene lookup returns CDR1 LNHDA and CDR2 SQIVND (reference sequence). The ends were cut back, 0 bases at V and 8 bases at J, with 19 bases in the middle. The CDR3 length is 16 residues.

The CDR3 DNA reads TGTGCTAGTGGTTCAGGGGGGACGCAGTATTTT. Amino acids: CASGSGGTQYF. The rearrangement links TRBV12-5 to TRBJ2-3; perhaps TRBD1 as D (7 bases). Trimming removed 4 bases from V and 9 bases from J, with 8 bases in between. Germline loops: CDR1 LGHNT, CDR2 FRNRAP. The CDR3 is made up of 11 amino acids.

The CDR3 region is CARRHHGGGNTGELFF. The CDR3, as DNA: TGTGCCCGCCGCCACCACGGCGGGGGGAACACCGGGGAGCTGTTTTTT. The V gene is TRBV4-2, the J gene TRBJ2-2, with 7 nucleotides matching TRBD2. This CDR3 is 16 amino acids long. Germline CDR1 LGHNA, CDR2 YNFKEQ. With 11 bases clipped from V and 1 base from J, the junction kept 13 bases outside the gene matches.

This clone came up a few times. V usage is TRBV6-5 and J usage is TRBJ1-5; TRBD1 matches at 9 bases. CDR1 and CDR2 from the germline V gene are MNHEY and SVGAGI. Trimming at V came to 5 bases and at J to 5 bases, leaving 4 bases not matched to a gene. This CDR3 contains 14 residues. DNA for the CDR3: TGTGCCAGCAGTAGTACAGGGGGCTATCAGCCCCAGCATTTT. The encoded protein is CASSSTGGYQPQHF.

The chain has TRBV28 and TRBJ2-3; tentative D call: TRBD2 (6 bases). Germline V CDR1 and CDR2: MDHEN, SYDVKM. The CDR3 loop spans 15 amino acids. V was pared by 6 bases and J by 4 bases, with 17 bases between. The CDR3 here is CASRGGGSSPDTQYF. The CDR3 nucleotides are TGTGCCAGCAGGGGGGGTGGTAGTTCGCCAGATACGCAGTATTTT.

V is TRBV13 and J is TRBJ2-7; 13 bases are a match to TRBD2. The CDR3 is 18 residues long. Trimming at V came to 5 bases and at J to 1 base, leaving 11 bases not matched to a gene. The V gene's germline CDR1 is PRHDT and CDR2 FYEKMQ (reference sequence). CDR3 sequence: CASSGPGLAGTGSYEQYV. The CDR3 region has the DNA TGTGCCAGCAGCGGACCGGGACTAGCGGGAACGGGGTCCTACGAGCAGTACGTC.

The chain has TRBV7-6 and TRBJ1-3; TRBD1 matches at 7 bases. The V gene end was trimmed by 0 bases and the J gene end by 0 bases; junction bases not matched to a gene: 8. The CDR3 contains 18 residues. Germline lookup yields CDR1 SGHVS and CDR2 FNYEAQ. This chain's CDR3 is CASSLAPMGQSSGNTIYF. In nucleotides, the CDR3 is TGTGCCAGCAGCTTAGCTCCCATGGGACAGTCCTCTGGAAACACCATATATTTT.

This chain uses TRBV7-7 with TRBJ2-2; 15 bases are shared with TRBD2. Germline CDR1 is SSHAT and CDR2 is FNYEAQ (reference sequence). This CDR3 contains 18 residues. The V segment lost 2 bases and the J segment 4 bases; nucleotides outside the gene matches: 5. CDR3 sequence: CASSLSGLAGGPTGELFF. The CDR3 coding sequence is TGTGCCAGCAGCTTATCTGGACTAGCGGGGGGGCCCACCGGGGAGCTGTTTTTT.

V is TRBV7-2 and J is TRBJ2-7; TRBD2 is a possible D gene (5 bases). Germline CDR1 reads SGHTA; CDR2 reads FQGNSA. The germline V and J ends were trimmed by 5 bases and 10 bases, with 12 bases remaining between them. This CDR3 spans 11 amino acids. The CDR3 sequence: CASSPAREQYF. The CDR3 region has the DNA TGTGCCAGCAGCCCTGCACGGGAACAGTACTTC.

The chain carries TRBV18 and TRBJ2-1; the match to TRBD1 covers 7 bases. Germline lookup yields CDR1 KGHSH and CDR2 LQKENI. This CDR3 region has 19 residues. V shed 3 bases and J 0 bases; nucleotides not matched to a gene: 14. CDR3 in amino acids: CASSPPTGQGGSSYNEQFF. The CDR3 DNA follows: TGTGCCAGCTCACCGCCGACAGGGCAAGGTGGGAGCTCCTACAATGAGCAGTTCTTC.

V usage is TRBV6-2 or TRBV6-3 and J usage is TRBJ2-7; D ambiguous. The CDR3 runs 14 residues. Germline V gene data show CDR1 as MNHEY and CDR2 as SVGEGT. Deletions cut 0 bases from V and 3 bases from J, with 9 bases between. The CDR3 reads CASSYSGRYYEQYV. The CDR3 DNA follows: TGTGCCAGCAGTTACTCGGGCAGGTACTACGAGCAGTACGTC.

The J gene is TRBJ2-1, the V gene TRBV4-3; 13 nucleotides agree with TRBD2. The CDR3 consists of 16 residues. Germline V gene lookup returns CDR1 LGHNA and CDR2 YSLEER. The V gene end was trimmed by 4 bases and the J gene end by 9 bases; junction bases not matched to a gene: 9. The DNA of the CDR3 is TGCGCCAGCAGCCGAAGACTAGCGGGAGGTAACGGTGAGCAGTTCTTC. Translating gives CASSRRLAGGNGEQFF.

This chain uses TRBV2 with TRBJ1-5; TRBD1 matches at 8 bases. The V segment lost 4 bases and the J segment 7 bases; nucleotides outside the gene matches: 3. The CDR3 totals 13 residues. In germline, CDR1 is SNHLY, CDR2 FYNNEI. CDR3 amino acids: CASSGQGLQPQHF. CDR3 coding DNA: TGTGCCAGCAGTGGACAGGGGTTGCAGCCCCAGCATTTT.

The rearrangement joins TRBV4-2 to TRBJ1-2; no clear D gene. V was cut by 1 base and J by 7 bases, with 19 bases left in between. Germline assignment: CDR1 LGHNA and CDR2 YNFKEQ. CDR3 length: 16 amino acids. The CDR3 DNA sequence: TGTGCCAGCAGCCAAGGGGGAAACGGGCCCCGGGGTGGCTACACCTTC. Its protein is CASSQGGNGPRGGYTF.

The V gene is TRBV6-1, the J gene TRBJ1-4, with 9 bases lining up with TRBD1. After removal of 5 bases from V and 5 bases from J, the junction contained 6 bases not matched to a gene. This CDR3 comprises 15 residues. Germline loops: CDR1 MNHNS, CDR2 SASEGT. CDR3 DNA: TGTGCCAGCAGTTTAGGAGGACAGGGGAATGAAAAACTGTTTTTT. This gives the protein CASSLGGQGNEKLFF.

The chain uses TRBV19 and TRBJ2-3, with D tentatively TRBD1 (5 bases). This CDR3 is 15 amino acids long. V lost 7 bases and J lost 3, with 17 bases in between. CDR1 LNHDA and CDR2 SQIVND come from the germline V gene (reference sequence). Written as DNA, the CDR3 is TGTGCCAGTAAAAGGGCAGGGCATATGACAGATACGCAGTATTTT. As protein: CASKRAGHMTDTQYF. The full variable domain, rest sourced from reference TRBV19 and TRBJ2-3, is DGGITQSPKYLFRKEGQNVTLSCEQNLNHDAMYWYRQDPGQGLRLIYYSQIVNDFQKGDIAEGYSVSREKKESFPLTVTSAQKNPTAFYLCASKRAGHMTDTQYFGPGTRLTVL.

The chain recombines TRBV28 with TRBJ2-7; D may be TRBD1 (5 bases). The CDR3 runs to 12 residues. V gave up 8 bases and J gave up 2 bases, with 10 bases separating them. Germline V gives CDR1 MDHEN, CDR2 SYDVKM. CDR3 loop: CASQGTTYEQYF. CDR3 nucleotide sequence: TGTGCCAGCCAGGGCACCACCTACGAGCAGTACTTC.

The genes are TRBV5-8 and TRBJ1-2; D possibly corresponds to TRBD1 (5 bases). Germline V gene data show CDR1 as SGHTS and CDR2 as YDEGEE. Trimming removed 4 bases from V and 3 bases from J, with 16 bases in between. The CDR3 consists of 15 residues. CDR3 in amino acids: CASSTRVGVDYGYTF. CDR3 nucleotide sequence: TGTGCCAGCAGCACACGAGTGGGGGTCGACTATGGCTACACCTTC.

The J gene is TRBJ1-3, the V gene TRBV7-6; D unclear. This CDR3 region has 12 residues. V lost 5 bases and J lost 4, with 6 bases in between. Germline assignment: CDR1 SGHVS and CDR2 FNYEAQ. CDR3 region: CASSLTGNTIYF. CDR3 coding DNA: TGTGCCAGCAGCCTGACAGGAAACACCATATATTTT.

The chain couples TRBV25-1 to TRBJ1-6, with a tentative D call TRBD1 (6 bases). CDR1 and CDR2 from the germline V gene are MGHDK and SYGVNS. The CDR3 is made up of 14 amino acids. The ends were cut back, 6 bases at V and 8 bases at J, with 14 bases in the middle. Here the CDR3 DNA reads TGTGCCAGCAGCCTACAGGGAGGGTATTCACCCCTCCACTTT. Residues: CASSLQGGYSPLHF.

The rearrangement uses TRBV7-6 and TRBJ1-2; D gene uncertain. V was shortened by 5 bases and J by 1 base, with 23 bases between the two germline ends. The CDR3 covers 18 residues. Germline V CDR1 and CDR2: SGHVS, FNYEAQ. The CDR3 DNA follows: TGTGCCAGCAGCCCGGCCCTTCCAAGAGGGCCCCTTAACTATGGCTACACCTTC. The encoded protein is CASSPALPRGPLNYGYTF.

This sequence joins TRBV7-9 and TRBJ1-4; D may be TRBD1 (5 bases). Germline V gene sequence: CDR1 SEHNR, CDR2 FQNEAQ (reference sequence). V was pared by 5 bases and J by 4 bases, with 14 bases between. The CDR3 totals 15 residues. CDR3 amino acids: CASSPGRLFNEKLFF. DNA of the CDR3: TGTGCCAGCAGCCCGGGACGGCTCTTTAATGAAAAACTGTTTTTT.

This chain uses TRBV18 with TRBJ1-2, with 7 bases matching TRBD1. The CDR3 is made up of 14 amino acids. Germline V lookup: CDR1 KGHSH, CDR2 LQKENI. The trim removed 3 bases at V and 4 bases at J, leaving 5 bases unmatched. CDR3 loop: CASSPLQGRYGYTF. The CDR3 DNA follows: TGTGCCAGCTCACCGTTACAGGGGCGCTATGGCTACACCTTC.

The gene calls are TRBV30 and TRBJ2-1; TRBD2 matches 8 bases. CDR3 length: 14 amino acids. Trimming cost V 2 bases and J 10 bases; bases outside gene matches: 10. Germline CDR1 is GTSNPN and CDR2 is SVGIG (reference sequence). In nucleotides, the CDR3 is TGTGCCTGGAGTAGAGTCGGGGGGGCCTTCGAGCAGTTCTTC. Its protein is CAWSRVGGAFEQFF.

This clone has only one observation. The chain's CDR3 is CASSSQGGRETQYF. The DNA for the CDR3 is TGTGCCAGCAGCTCCCAGGGGGGCAGAGAGACCCAGTACTTC. V gene TRBV7-9 combines with J gene TRBJ2-5; TRBD1 is a possible D gene (7 bases). Germline V lookup: CDR1 SEHNR, CDR2 FQNEAQ (reference sequence). The CDR3 contains 14 residues. With 4 bases removed from V and 4 bases from J, the gap between germline ends came to 13 bases. Full variable domain (missing parts from reference TRBV7-9 and TRBJ2-5): DTGVSQNPRHKITKRGQNVTFRCDPISEHNRLYWYRQTLGQGPEFLTYFQNEAQLEKSRLLSDRFSAERPKGSFSTLEIQRTEQGDSAMYLCASSSQGGRETQYFGPGTRLLVL.

This clone came up a few times. Other DNA sequences of this sample code for an identical CDR3. The chain carries TRBV27 and TRBJ2-7; no clear D gene. This CDR3 is 11 amino acids long. Germline assignment: CDR1 MNHEY and CDR2 SMNVEV (reference sequence). Trimming stripped 3 bases from V and 6 bases from J, with 6 bases between. DNA for the CDR3: TGTGCCAGCAGTTTGAGAGGCGAGCAGTACTTC. Its protein is CASSLRGEQYF.